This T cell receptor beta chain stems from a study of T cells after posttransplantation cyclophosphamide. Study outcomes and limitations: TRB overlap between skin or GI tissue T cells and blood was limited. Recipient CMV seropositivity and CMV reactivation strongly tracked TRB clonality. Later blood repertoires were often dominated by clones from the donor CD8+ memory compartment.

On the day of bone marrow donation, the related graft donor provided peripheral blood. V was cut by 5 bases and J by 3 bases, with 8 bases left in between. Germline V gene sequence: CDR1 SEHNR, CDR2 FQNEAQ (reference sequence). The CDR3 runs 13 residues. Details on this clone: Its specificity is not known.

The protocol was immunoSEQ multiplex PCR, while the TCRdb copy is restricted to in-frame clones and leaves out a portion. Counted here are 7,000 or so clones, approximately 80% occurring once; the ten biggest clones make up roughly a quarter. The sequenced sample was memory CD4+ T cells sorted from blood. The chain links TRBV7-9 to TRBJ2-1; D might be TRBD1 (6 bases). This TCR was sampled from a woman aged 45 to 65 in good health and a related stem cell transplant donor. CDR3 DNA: TGTGCCAGCAGCAAGGACAGCTACAATGAGCAGTTCTTC. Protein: CASSKDSYNEQFF.